This T cell receptor (beta chain) derives from a study of shared clonotypes between healthy human individuals. The protocol was immunoSEQ multiplex PCR, while the TCRdb copy is restricted to in-frame clones and leaves out a portion. The sample yields more than 400,000 clones, about 96% seen once. Trimming removed 3 bases from V and 10 bases from J; junction bases left unmatched: 16. The CDR3 contains 18 residues. Per germline, CDR1 SGHRS and CDR2 YFSETQ. The sequenced sample consisted of naive CD4+ T cells sorted from blood. Documented subset: CD45RA+ positively selected. The V and J genes are TRBV5-1 and TRBJ2-1, with 13 bases matching TRBD2. The clonotype was recovered from a woman aged 25 to 39 in good health. The CDR3 region is CASSSPLAGGPFGEEQFF. The CDR3 DNA is TGCGCCAGCAGCTCCCCACTAGCGGGAGGGCCCTTCGGAGAAGAGCAGTTCTTC.